The rows below give T cell receptor beta chains drawn from one sample of a study of blood T cell repertoires in COVID-19. Sequencing was performed with immunoSEQ multiplex PCR; in TCRdb, only in-frame clones are kept and a portion is missing. The sample holds 69,000 or so clones, about 84% seen once. Specimen: peripheral blood. The source is a man aged 45-60 years with COVID-19, enrolled during active disease. CDR3s include the opening cysteine and the closing phenylalanine or tryptophan. Size is stated for part of the rows, as once, few or many counts, or as a class when the clone is expanded.

TRBJ2-7 | TRBV5-1 | NA | CASKPSGGYEQYF
TRBJ1-1 | TRBV19 | NA | CASRMTGGASFVPEAFF
TRBJ2-7 | TRBV6-5 | NA | CASSFAYEQYF
TRBJ1-1 | TRBV25-1 | NA | CASSDLRVAFF
TRBJ1-5 | TRBV2 | NA | CASSELGSNQPQHF
TRBJ1-4 | TRBV3-1/TRBV3-2 | NA | CASSQDRGAATNEKLFF
TRBJ2-7 | TRBV9 | NA | CASSVGGGSAYEQYF
TRBJ2-7 | TRBV28 | once | CASSFLAFYEQYF
TRBJ1-5 | TRBV28 | NA | CASSFGQNQPQHF
TRBJ2-3 | TRBV3-1/TRBV3-2 | NA | CASSQDWSLPGTQYF
TRBJ2-2 | TRBV19 | once | CASSIDEAANTGELFF
TRBJ2-5 | TRBV13 | once | CASSLVPAGGLGTQYF
TRBJ2-5 | TRBV5-1 | NA | CASSLLRSGETQYF
TRBJ2-1 | TRBV6-5 | once | CASSWVGGSYNEQFF
TRBJ1-2 | TRBV27 | NA | CASSRDNYGYTF
TRBJ1-1 | TRBV6-6 | NA | CASSGGPKAFF
TRBJ2-7 | TRBV19 | NA | CASSIVGTEPSYEQYF
TRBJ2-7 | TRBV7-3 | NA | CASSLRARNIDRDTPYEQYF